What follows are 26 T cell receptor beta chains derived from one specimen sequenced in a study of blood T cell repertoires in COVID-19. Assay used: immunoSEQ multiplex PCR; TCRdb lists only in-frame clones, some missing. This table holds hundreds of thousands of clones, 83% found once. The sample comprised peripheral blood. The receptor source for this set is a woman aged 50 to 60 who had recovered from COVID-19.

The chain recombines TRBV6-5 with TRBJ2-7; TRBD1 matches 9 bases. Germline values: CDR1 MNHEY, CDR2 SVGAGI. V dropped 5 bases and J dropped 4; count of bases not matched to a gene: 6. The CDR3 has 14 residues. The CDR3 loop is CASSPGQGKYEQYF. As DNA, the CDR3 is TGTGCCAGCAGTCCTGGACAGGGGAAGTACGAGCAGTACTTC.

The chain employs TRBV4-1 and TRBJ2-1; TRBD2 matches 12 bases. The CDR3 extends over 18 amino acids. V was pared by 0 bases and J by 12 bases, with 15 bases of the junction left unmatched. Germline V lookup: CDR1 MGHRA, CDR2 YSYEKL. Here the CDR3 DNA reads TGCGCCAGCAGCCAAGATTCCAGAACTAGCGGGAGGCCCGGAATGCAGTTCTTC. Translated, it gives CASSQDSRTSGRPGMQFF.

The CDR3, as DNA: TGTGCCAGCAGACCACAGGGGGCTAGGTATGGCTACACCTTC. Encoded protein: CASRPQGARYGYTF. This chain uses TRBV27 with TRBJ1-2; the match to TRBD1 covers 9 bases. In germline, CDR1 is MNHEY, CDR2 SMNVEV (reference sequence). Losses at the gene ends were 6 bases for V and 5 bases for J; bases not matched to a gene: 7. The CDR3 extends over 14 amino acids.

The chain couples TRBV9 to TRBJ2-1; tentatively, D is TRBD2 (5 bases). Germline V gene lookup returns CDR1 SGDLS and CDR2 YYNGEE. Deletions cut 4 bases from V and 8 bases from J, with 22 bases between. This CDR3 spans 16 amino acids. The CDR3 reads CASSITSTPGGDEQFF. CDR3 DNA sequence: TGTGCCAGCAGCATTACTAGTACTCCAGGCGGCGATGAGCAGTTCTTC. The whole variable domain, filled in from reference TRBV9 and TRBJ2-1, reads DSGVTQTPKHLITATGQRVTLRCSPRSGDLSVYWYQQSLDQGLQFLIQYYNGEERAKGNILERFSAQQFPDLHSELNLSSLELGDSALYFCASSITSTPGGDEQFFGPGTRLTVL.

The chain joins TRBV7-2 to TRBJ2-5; 11 bases map to TRBD2. The CDR3 sequence is 16 residues long. Germline CDR1 and CDR2: SGHTA and FQGNSA. V shed 5 bases and J 2 bases; nucleotides not matched to a gene: 7. The CDR3 bases are TGTGCCAGCAGCGCCGGGACTAGCGGTTATCAAGAGACCCAGTACTTC. Translating gives CASSAGTSGYQETQYF.

This clone has a handful of counts. V usage is TRBV3-1 (or the pseudogene TRBV3-2) and J usage is TRBJ1-2; tentatively, D is TRBD1 (6 bases). CDR3 length: 15 amino acids. V gave up 2 bases and J gave up 13 bases, with 23 bases separating them. Per germline, CDR1 LGHDT and CDR2 YNNKEL (reference sequence). CDR3 nucleotide sequence: TGTGCCAGCAGCCAATACCGGGACACTCTTAGCGACTGCACCTTC. Protein: CASSQYRDTLSDCTF.

The V and J genes are TRBV24-1 and TRBJ1-2, with TRBD1 matching 7 bases. This CDR3 has 13 residues. V lost 4 bases, J lost 6 bases, and 4 bases stayed unmatched. Germline V gene data show CDR1 as KGHDR and CDR2 as SFDVKD. The CDR3 DNA reads TGTGCCACCAGTGACCCCACAGGGGATGGCTACACCTTC. Its protein is CATSDPTGDGYTF.

Many counts were recorded for this clone. V usage is TRBV3-1 (or the pseudogene TRBV3-2) and J usage is TRBJ1-6; TRBD1 agrees at 7 bases. CDR1 LGHDT and CDR2 YNNKEL come from the germline V gene (reference sequence). CDR3 length: 18 residues. After removal of 5 bases from V and 0 bases from J, the junction contained 10 bases not matched to a gene. The CDR3 loop is CASSGRDSRSSYNSPLHF. The CDR3, as DNA: TGTGCCAGCAGCGGACGGGACAGCAGAAGCTCCTATAATTCACCCCTCCACTTT.

The V gene is TRBV7-9, the J gene TRBJ1-1; weak D call: TRBD1 (6 bases). V shed 5 bases and J shed 4 bases, with 17 bases lying between them. Germline CDR1 reads SEHNR; CDR2 reads FQNEAQ (reference sequence). The CDR3 sequence is 15 residues long. CDR3 sequence (DNA): TGTGCCAGCAGCATATGGACAGCCAAGGTCACTGAAGCTTTCTTT. Amino acid sequence: CASSIWTAKVTEAFF.

The V gene is TRBV14, the J gene TRBJ2-2; TRBD2 might be the D (5 bases). Germline V lookup: CDR1 SGHDN, CDR2 FVKESK. The CDR3 is 19 residues long. Trimming left V 3 bases short and J 5 bases short, with 25 bases between. This chain's CDR3 is CASSHNRHLKGVGTGELFF. The CDR3 DNA reads TGTGCCAGCAGCCACAATAGGCATCTTAAGGGAGTTGGTACCGGGGAGCTGTTTTTT.

This chain links TRBV28 with TRBJ2-5, with a possible D match to TRBD1 (6 bases). Looked up from germline, CDR1 is MDHEN and CDR2 is SYDVKM. The CDR3 runs 11 residues. Trimming removed 6 bases at V and 12 bases at J, with 14 bases between. The CDR3 DNA reads TGTGCCAGCAGCAAAGAGGGACAAAAGTACTTC. Translating gives CASSKEGQKYF.

The chain has TRBV19 and TRBJ1-4; no reliable D call. Deletions cut 3 bases from V and 0 bases from J, with 5 bases between. The CDR3 sequence is 14 residues long. CDR1 LNHDA and CDR2 SQIVND come from the germline V gene (reference sequence). This CDR3 reads CASSISSTNEKLFF. The CDR3 DNA is TGTGCCAGTAGTATCTCCTCAACTAATGAAAAACTGTTTTTT. Looking up the rest from reference TRBV19 and TRBJ1-4 gives the full variable domain: DGGITQSPKYLFRKEGQNVTLSCEQNLNHDAMYWYRQDPGQGLRLIYYSQIVNDFQKGDIAEGYSVSREKKESFPLTVTSAQKNPTAFYLCASSISSTNEKLFFGSGTQLSVL.

The table lists this clone with a count of one. The chain recombines TRBV28 with TRBJ1-1; tentative D call: TRBD1 (5 bases). Trimming took 7 bases from V and 5 from J, leaving 11 bases between them. The CDR3 runs 12 residues. Per germline, CDR1 MDHEN and CDR2 SYDVKM. The CDR3 here is CASNWGETEAFF. The CDR3 coding sequence is TGTGCCAGCAACTGGGGGGAAACTGAAGCTTTCTTT.

CDR3 DNA sequence: TGTGCCACCAGTGATAGGAGTTTTTATCAGCCCCAGCATTTT. Protein: CATSDRSFYQPQHF. This chain uses TRBV24-1 with TRBJ1-5; D is uncertain. The CDR3 spans 14 residues. Between the trimmed V and J ends, which lost 3 bases and 5 bases, there was a span of 10 bases. The germline CDR1 and CDR2 sequences are KGHDR and SFDVKD.

This sequence joins TRBV11-3 and TRBJ2-1; the D gene is possibly TRBD2 (5 bases). This CDR3 has 13 residues. Trimming removed 3 bases at V and 8 bases at J, with 11 bases between. Germline CDR1 SGHNT, CDR2 YENEEA. CDR3 coding DNA: TGTGCCAGCAGCTTGGACGAGGGCCATGAGCAGTTCTTC. As protein: CASSLDEGHEQFF.

The CDR3 nucleotides read TGTGCCAGCAGGCCAGGGGAGGGAGAGACCCAGTACTTC. Translated: CASRPGEGETQYF. The chain is built from TRBV6-6 and TRBJ2-5, with a tentative D call TRBD2 (7 bases). CDR3 length: 13 residues. Trimming took off 6 bases at V and 4 bases at J, with 12 bases between the two ends. Germline V gene lookup returns CDR1 MNHNY and CDR2 SVGAGI (reference sequence).

The chain couples TRBV15 to TRBJ1-2, with TRBD1 as a possible D gene (6 bases). Trimming removed 3 bases at V and 3 bases at J, with 11 bases between. From germline, CDR1 is LNHNV and CDR2 YYDKDF (reference sequence). The CDR3 has 14 amino acids. The CDR3 nucleotides read TGTGCCACCAGCAGGCAGGGGTCCGACTATGGCTACACCTTC. Protein: CATSRQGSDYGYTF.

The chain recombines TRBV6-2 or TRBV6-3 with TRBJ2-3; D might be TRBD2 (6 bases). Germline assignment: CDR1 MNHEY and CDR2 SVGEGT. Trimming took off 6 bases at V and 5 bases at J, with 15 bases between the two ends. The CDR3 covers 14 residues. The CDR3 nucleotides are TGTGCCAGCAGCACCCCCGGGGGTGTAGATACGCAGTATTTT. Translating it yields CASSTPGGVDTQYF.

This clone was counted a single time. This chain joins TRBV29-1 and TRBJ2-7; 7 bases fit TRBD1. V trimming: 4 bases; J trimming: 9 bases; junction bases outside the gene matches: 9. Looked up from germline, CDR1 is SQVTM and CDR2 is ANQGSEA. This CDR3 spans 12 amino acids. The CDR3 protein is CSVVIGGVGQYF. The CDR3 DNA sequence: TGCAGCGTTGTGATAGGGGGCGTTGGGCAGTACTTC.

The rearrangement joins TRBV18 to TRBJ2-3, with 11 nucleotides matching TRBD2. The germline gives CDR1 KGHSH, CDR2 LQKENI. This CDR3 region has 16 residues. V shed 4 bases and J 2 bases; nucleotides not matched to a gene: 5. CDR3 protein: CASSLVAGGTTDTQYF. As DNA, the CDR3 is TGTGCCAGCTCACTCGTAGCGGGAGGGACCACAGATACGCAGTATTTT.

The sample holds one count of this clone. The chain recombines TRBV6-2 or TRBV6-3 with TRBJ2-7; a possible D gene is TRBD2 (5 bases). CDR1 and CDR2 from the germline V gene are MNHEY and SVGEGT. The ends were cut back, 0 bases at V and 0 bases at J, with 6 bases in the middle. CDR3 length: 14 residues. This CDR3 is CASSYSDSSYEQYF. In DNA, the CDR3 is TGTGCCAGCAGTTACTCGGACTCCTCCTACGAGCAGTACTTC.

This sequence joins TRBV5-1 and TRBJ1-1, with D unclear. The CDR3 covers 13 residues. Looked up from germline, CDR1 is SGHRS and CDR2 is YFSETQ. The V gene lost 4 bases and the J gene lost 1 base, with 8 bases spanning the gap. The CDR3 reads CASSPGQNTEAFF. The CDR3 nucleotides read TGCGCCAGCAGCCCCGGTCAGAACACTGAAGCTTTCTTT.

Many counts were recorded for this clone. This chain links TRBV7-9 with TRBJ2-7, with D maybe TRBD1 (6 bases). CDR3 length equals 14 residues. Germline V gives CDR1 SEHNR, CDR2 FQNEAQ (reference sequence). With 10 bases removed from V and 0 bases from J, the gap between germline ends came to 16 bases. Here the CDR3 DNA reads TGTGCCACCCTGGTAGGGGACAACTCCTACGAGCAGTACTTC. This encodes CATLVGDNSYEQYF.

The chain recombines TRBV5-8 with TRBJ2-1, with D perhaps TRBD1 (6 bases). Germline V gives CDR1 SGHTS, CDR2 YDEGEE. The CDR3 runs to 15 residues. V shed 2 bases and J shed 4 bases, with 13 bases lying between them. This chain's CDR3 is CASSLGQSIYNEQFF. The CDR3 nucleotides read TGTGCCAGCAGCTTAGGACAGAGCATTTACAATGAGCAGTTCTTC.

The gene calls are TRBV6-2 or TRBV6-3 and TRBJ2-1; 7 bases align to TRBD2. There are 16 residues in the CDR3. CDR1 and CDR2 (germline): MNHEY, SVGEGT. V lost 2 bases, J lost 0 bases, and 4 bases stayed unmatched. The CDR3 sequence is CASSYQRDTSYNEQFF. As DNA, the CDR3 is TGTGCCAGCAGTTACCAGCGGGATACCTCCTACAATGAGCAGTTCTTC.

The DNA of the CDR3 is TGTGCCAGTAGTATGGGGACAGCGCAAGAGACCCAGTACTTC. Translation: CASSMGTAQETQYF. V and J are TRBV19 and TRBJ2-5, with TRBD1 identical over 7 bases. CDR3 size: 14 residues. Germline V gene sequence: CDR1 LNHDA, CDR2 SQIVND (reference sequence). Losses at the gene ends were 3 bases for V and 2 bases for J; bases not matched to a gene: 3.